One and the same sample provided the 7 T cell receptor beta chains below, sequenced in a study of T cell clonality in common variable immunodeficiency. Study results and limitations: Fewer deletions and N-nucleotide insertions were reportedly seen in common variable immunodeficiency TCR beta sequences.

TCRdb's table, derived via immunoSEQ multiplex PCR, lists solely in-frame clones and lacks some. The sample has 25,000 to 30,000 clones, none seen only once. Their specific antigens are unknown. Source material: peripheral blood mononuclear cells. The origin of the receptors is a human donor with common variable immunodeficiency.

This clone turned up a few times. The DNA ends 3 residues before the CDR3 does, and the rest of the CDR3 is filled in from the germline J gene. V is TRBV7-3 and J is TRBJ2-3; the match to TRBD1 covers 9 bases. J was trimmed by 8 bases and V by 0 bases; bases with no gene match: 0. Germline-derived CDR1 and CDR2 are SGHTA and FQGTGA. The CDR3 extends over 13 amino acids. The chain's CDR3 is CASSLTDRGTQYF. The CDR3 DNA, read in part, is TGTGCCAGCAGCTTAACGGACAGGGGTACG.

Notes on this clone: Read data end 3 residues before the CDR3 end; the end is taken from the germline J gene. The chain combines TRBV7-9 with TRBJ2-3; the match to TRBD2 covers 14 bases. Germline CDR1 is SEHNR and CDR2 is FQNEAQ (reference sequence). This CDR3 comprises 15 residues. The CDR3 protein is CASSLGTSGGSSQYF. CDR3 DNA (partial): TGTGCCAGCAGTTTGGGGACTAGCGGGGGCTCTTCG. Full variable domain (missing parts from reference TRBV7-9 and TRBJ2-3): DTGVSQNPRHKITKRGQNVTFRCDPISEHNRLYWYRQTLGQGPEFLTYFQNEAQLEKSRLLSDRFSAERPKGSFSTLEIQRTEQGDSAMYLCASSLGTSGGSSQYFGPGTRLTVL.

This clone was counted between two and nine times. With the read ending 3 residues before the CDR3 end, the germline J gene is used to fill in that end. The chain links TRBV30 to TRBJ1-4; 8 positions agree with TRBD1. CDR3 length: 15 residues. Trimming at V came to 1 base and at J to 7 bases, leaving 8 bases not matched to a gene. CDR1 GTSNPN and CDR2 SVGIG come from the germline V gene (reference sequence). The CDR3: CAWSGSWTGSEKLFF. The covered CDR3 bases are TGTGCCTGGAGTGGTTCCTGGACAGGGAGTGAAAAA.

CDR3 region: CASSFQENTEAFF. CDR3 DNA, as far as it was read: TGCGCCAGCAGTTTTCAGGAGAACACTGAA. V gene TRBV5-1 combines with J gene TRBJ1-1, with D unresolved. The read ends 3 residues early relative to the CDR3; the germline J gene fills the gap. Germline lookup yields CDR1 SGHRS and CDR2 YFSETQ. The CDR3 is 13 amino acids. V was shortened by 5 bases and J by 1 base, with 9 bases between the two germline ends.

In the case of this clone: The CDR3 end falls 3 residues outside the read, so it is completed with the germline J gene. The chain recombines TRBV7-2 with TRBJ1-5, with D possibly being TRBD1 (6 bases). The CDR3 has 15 amino acids. Between the trimmed V and J ends, which lost 1 base and 4 bases, there was a span of 11 bases. Germline V lookup: CDR1 SGHTA, CDR2 FQGNSA. This CDR3 reads CASSLGGTPNQPQHF. The part of the CDR3 DNA that was read is TGTGCCAGCAGCTTAGGAGGGACACCGAATCAGCCC.

As for this clone: One junction end disagrees with the germline gene, perhaps due to a read error. The read terminates 3 residues ahead of where the CDR3 ends, so the germline J gene completes it. The chain uses TRBV18 and TRBJ1-6; D is perhaps TRBD1 (6 bases). The CDR3 is 15 residues long. The germline CDR1 and CDR2 sequences are KGHSH and LQKENI. This chain's CDR3 is CASSPGHLGNSPLHF. The DNA read from the CDR3 is TGTGCCAGCTCACCGGGACATCTCGGAAATTCGCCC.

As regards this clone: Sequencing ends 3 residues short of the CDR3 end; the germline J gene provides the rest. The V and J genes are TRBV10-2 and TRBJ1-1; TRBD1 matches 7 bases. The CDR3 is 13 amino acids. Germline CDR1 WSHSY, CDR2 SAAADI. The V gene end was trimmed by 5 bases and the J gene end by 6 bases; junction bases not matched to a gene: 6. The CDR3 region is CASSTDRAPEAFF. The covered CDR3 bases are TGCGCCAGCAGTACTGACAGGGCCCCTGAA.